The clone carrying this T cell receptor beta chain has at least ten counts. TCRdb independently ran MiXCR on the 5' RACE reads; one entry per CDR3 protein. The table records a few hundred thousand distinct CDR3 sequences, around a tenth of them present only once. This sample is drawn from a study of identical twins. Looked up from germline, CDR1 is MNHEY and CDR2 is SVGEGT. The CDR3 is 14 amino acids. Trimming pared 5 bases from V and 4 bases from J, leaving 12 bases between. This same sample was also taken into another study, of yellow fever vaccine responses in identical twins.

The source of this sequence is a woman younger than 35 in good health. This rearrangement joins TRBV6-2 or TRBV6-3 to TRBJ1-5; a weak D match, TRBD1 (6 bases). The sequenced sample consisted of PBMCs. In DNA form, the CDR3 reads TGTGCCAGCAGTACATCACAGGGAAATCAGCCCCAGCATTTT. Its protein is CASSTSQGNQPQHF.